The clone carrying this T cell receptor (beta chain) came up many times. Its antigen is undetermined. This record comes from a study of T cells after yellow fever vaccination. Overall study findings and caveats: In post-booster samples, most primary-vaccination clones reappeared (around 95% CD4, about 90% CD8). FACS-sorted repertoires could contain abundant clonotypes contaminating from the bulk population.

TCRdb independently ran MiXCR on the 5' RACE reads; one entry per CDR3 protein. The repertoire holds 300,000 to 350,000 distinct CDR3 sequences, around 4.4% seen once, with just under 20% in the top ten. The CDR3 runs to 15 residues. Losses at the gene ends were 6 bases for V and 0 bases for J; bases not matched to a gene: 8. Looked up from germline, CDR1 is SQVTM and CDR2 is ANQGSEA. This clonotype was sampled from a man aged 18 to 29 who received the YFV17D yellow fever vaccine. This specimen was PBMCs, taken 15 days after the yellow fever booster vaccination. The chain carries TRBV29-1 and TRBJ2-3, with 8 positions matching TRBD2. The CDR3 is CSVPRGGLSTDTQYF. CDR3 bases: TGCAGCGTGCCCCGGGGGGGGCTTAGCACAGATACGCAGTATTTT.